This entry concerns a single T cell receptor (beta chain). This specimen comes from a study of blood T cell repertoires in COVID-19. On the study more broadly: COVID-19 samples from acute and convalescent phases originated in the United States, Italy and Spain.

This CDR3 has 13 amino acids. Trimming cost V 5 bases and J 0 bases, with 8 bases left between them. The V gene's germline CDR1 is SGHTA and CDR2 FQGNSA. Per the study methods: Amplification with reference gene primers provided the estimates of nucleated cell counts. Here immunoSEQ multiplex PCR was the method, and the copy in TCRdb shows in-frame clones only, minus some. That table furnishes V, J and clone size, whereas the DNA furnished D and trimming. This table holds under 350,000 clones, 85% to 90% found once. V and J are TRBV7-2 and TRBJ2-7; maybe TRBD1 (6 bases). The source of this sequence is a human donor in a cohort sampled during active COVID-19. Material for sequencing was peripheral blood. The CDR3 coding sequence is TGTGCCAGCAGCCGACAGGACTCCTACGAGCAGTACTTC. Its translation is CASSRQDSYEQYF.